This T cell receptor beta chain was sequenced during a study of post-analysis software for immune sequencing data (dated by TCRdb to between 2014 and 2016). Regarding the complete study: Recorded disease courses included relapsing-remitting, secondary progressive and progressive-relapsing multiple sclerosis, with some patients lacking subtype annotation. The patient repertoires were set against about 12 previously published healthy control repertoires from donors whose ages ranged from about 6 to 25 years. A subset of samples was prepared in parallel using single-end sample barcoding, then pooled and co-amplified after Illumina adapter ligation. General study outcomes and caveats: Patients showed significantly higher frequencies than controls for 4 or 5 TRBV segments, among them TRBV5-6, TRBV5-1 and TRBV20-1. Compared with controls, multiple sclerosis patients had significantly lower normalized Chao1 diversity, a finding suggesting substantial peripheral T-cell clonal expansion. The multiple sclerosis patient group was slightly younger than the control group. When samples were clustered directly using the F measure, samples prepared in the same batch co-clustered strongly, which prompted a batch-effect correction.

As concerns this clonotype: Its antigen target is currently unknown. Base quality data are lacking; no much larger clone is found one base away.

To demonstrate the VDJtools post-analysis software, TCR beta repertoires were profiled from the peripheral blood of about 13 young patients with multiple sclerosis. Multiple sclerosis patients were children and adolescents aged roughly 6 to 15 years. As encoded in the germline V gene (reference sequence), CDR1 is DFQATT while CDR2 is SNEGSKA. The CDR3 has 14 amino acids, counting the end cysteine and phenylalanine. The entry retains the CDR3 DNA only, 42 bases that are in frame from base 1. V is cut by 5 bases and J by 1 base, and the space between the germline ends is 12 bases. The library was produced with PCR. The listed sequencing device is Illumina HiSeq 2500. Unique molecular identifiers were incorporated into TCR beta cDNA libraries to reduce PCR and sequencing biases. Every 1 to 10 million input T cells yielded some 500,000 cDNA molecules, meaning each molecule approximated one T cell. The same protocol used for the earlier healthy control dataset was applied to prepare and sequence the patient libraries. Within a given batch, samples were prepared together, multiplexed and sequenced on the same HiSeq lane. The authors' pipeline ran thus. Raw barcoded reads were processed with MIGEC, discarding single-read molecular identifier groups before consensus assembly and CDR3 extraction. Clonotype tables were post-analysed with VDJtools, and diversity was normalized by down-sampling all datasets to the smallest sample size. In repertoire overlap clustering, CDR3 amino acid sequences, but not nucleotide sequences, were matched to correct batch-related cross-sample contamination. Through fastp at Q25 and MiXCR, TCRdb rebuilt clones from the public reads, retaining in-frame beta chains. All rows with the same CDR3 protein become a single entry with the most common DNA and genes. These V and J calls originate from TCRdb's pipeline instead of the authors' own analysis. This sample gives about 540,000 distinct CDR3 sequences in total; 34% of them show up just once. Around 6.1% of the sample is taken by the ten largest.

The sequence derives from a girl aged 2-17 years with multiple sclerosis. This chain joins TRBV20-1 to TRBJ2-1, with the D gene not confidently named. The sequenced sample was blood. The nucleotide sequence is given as TGCAGTGCTCCGCATGAGCAATCCTACAATGAGCAGTTCTTC. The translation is CSAPHEQSYNEQFF.